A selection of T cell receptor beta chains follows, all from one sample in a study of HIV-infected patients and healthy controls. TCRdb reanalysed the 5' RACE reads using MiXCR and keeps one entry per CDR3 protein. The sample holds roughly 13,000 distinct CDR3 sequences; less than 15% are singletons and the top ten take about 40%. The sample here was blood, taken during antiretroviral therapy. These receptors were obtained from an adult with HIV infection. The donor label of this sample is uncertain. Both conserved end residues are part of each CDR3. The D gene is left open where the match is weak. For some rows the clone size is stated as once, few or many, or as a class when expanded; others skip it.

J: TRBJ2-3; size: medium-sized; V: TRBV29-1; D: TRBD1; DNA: TGCAGCGTTGAAATTCAGGGGGAGCACACAGATACGCAGTATTTT; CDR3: CSVEIQGEHTDTQYF
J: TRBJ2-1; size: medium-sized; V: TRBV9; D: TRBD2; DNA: TGTGCCAGCAGCGTAGGTGGCGGGAGCTCCTACAATGAGCAGTTCTTC; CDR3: CASSVGGGSSYNEQFF
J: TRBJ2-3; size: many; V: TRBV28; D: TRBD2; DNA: TGTGCCAGTCGGAATCGGGAGGGAATCACAGATACGCAGTATTTT; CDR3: CASRNREGITDTQYF
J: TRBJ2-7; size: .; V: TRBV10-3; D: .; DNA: TGTGCCATCAGTGAGTCGATGGGGCTGTTGGACGAGCAGTACTTC; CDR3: CAISESMGLLDEQYF
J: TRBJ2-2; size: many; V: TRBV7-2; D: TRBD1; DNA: TGTGCCAGCAGCCTTACCGGGACAGGCCTCGGCGGGGAGCTGTTTTTT; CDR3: CASSLTGTGLGGELFF
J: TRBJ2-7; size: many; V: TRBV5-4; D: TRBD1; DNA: TGTGCCAGCAGCATAGACAGGGGGCTGTACGAGCAGTACTTC; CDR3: CASSIDRGLYEQYF
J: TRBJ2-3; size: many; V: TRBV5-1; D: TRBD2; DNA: TGCGCCAGCAGCTCTGGACTAGCGCAAATCACAGATACGCAGTATTTT; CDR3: CASSSGLAQITDTQYF
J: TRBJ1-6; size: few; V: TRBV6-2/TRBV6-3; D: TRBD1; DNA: TGTGCCAGCAGTCCCCCGACAGGGGCGAATTCACCCCTCCACTTT; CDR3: CASSPPTGANSPLHF
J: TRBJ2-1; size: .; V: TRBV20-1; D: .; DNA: TGCAGTGGGTGGACTGCGTACAATGAGCAGTTCTTC; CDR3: CSGWTAYNEQFF
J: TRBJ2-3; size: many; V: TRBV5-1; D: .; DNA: TGCGCCAGCAGCTTCGAAGGTGCAAGCACAGATACGCAGTATTTT; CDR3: CASSFEGASTDTQYF
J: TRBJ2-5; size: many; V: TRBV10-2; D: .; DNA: TGCGCCAGCAGTACTCTTGATTTGGAGACCCAGTACTTC; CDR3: CASSTLDLETQYF
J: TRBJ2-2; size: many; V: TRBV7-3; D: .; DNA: TGTGCCAGCAGCTTAAGTGGGTTGACAGCCGGGGAGCTGTTTTTT; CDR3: CASSLSGLTAGELFF
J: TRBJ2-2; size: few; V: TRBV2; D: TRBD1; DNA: TGTGCCAGCATCCGGGACAGTATGGTCGGGGAGCTGTTTTTT; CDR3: CASIRDSMVGELFF
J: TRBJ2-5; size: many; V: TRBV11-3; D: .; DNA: TGTGCCAGCAGCTTAGGTTTTAGCCGACAACAAGAGACCCAGTACTTC; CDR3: CASSLGFSRQQETQYF
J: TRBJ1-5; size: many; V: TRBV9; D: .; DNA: TGTGCCAGCAGCATCGGGCCCAATCAGCCCCAGCATTTT; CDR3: CASSIGPNQPQHF
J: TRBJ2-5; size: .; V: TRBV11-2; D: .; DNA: TGTGCCAGCAGCTTAGTACGTTGGTCGAGCCAAGAGACCCAGTACTTC; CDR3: CASSLVRWSSQETQYF
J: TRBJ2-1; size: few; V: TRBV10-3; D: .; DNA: TGTGCCATCAGAGGTAACGTTACGGGAGAGCAGTTCTTC; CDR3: CAIRGNVTGEQFF
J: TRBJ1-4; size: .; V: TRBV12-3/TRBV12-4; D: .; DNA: TGTGCCAGCAGTTCCGTCGGATCAACTAATGAAAAACTGTTTTTT; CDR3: CASSSVGSTNEKLFF
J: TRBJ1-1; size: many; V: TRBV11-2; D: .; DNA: TGTGCCAGCAGCTTGTGGACTGAAGCTTTCTTT; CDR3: CASSLWTEAFF
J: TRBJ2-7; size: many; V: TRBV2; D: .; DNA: TGTGCCAGCAGTGAAGCGGGTACCGCGAGCTCCTACGAGCAGTACTTC; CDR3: CASSEAGTASSYEQYF
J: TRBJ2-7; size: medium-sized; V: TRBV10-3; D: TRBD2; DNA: TGTGCCATCGGAGCGGGGGGACCCTACGAGCAGTACTTC; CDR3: CAIGAGGPYEQYF
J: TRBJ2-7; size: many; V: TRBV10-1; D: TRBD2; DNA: TGCGCCAGCAGTGAGTCTGTTCGCGGGAGCTCCTACGAGCAGTACTTC; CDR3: CASSESVRGSSYEQYF
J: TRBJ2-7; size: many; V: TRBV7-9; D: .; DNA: TGTGCCAGCAGGTTGGATGGATACGAGCAGTACTTC; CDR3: CASRLDGYEQYF
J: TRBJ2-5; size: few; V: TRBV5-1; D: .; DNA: TGCGCCAGCACCCCGCCCAGGGGTAAAGAGACCCAGTACTTC; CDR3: CASTPPRGKETQYF
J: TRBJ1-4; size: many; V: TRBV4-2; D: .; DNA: TGTGCCAGCAGCCCTACGGTGGGGGGCTATAATGAAAAACTGTTTTTT; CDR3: CASSPTVGGYNEKLFF
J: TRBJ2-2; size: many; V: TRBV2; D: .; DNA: TGTGCCAGCGGTTCGAGGACACCCGGGGTCTCCGGGGAGCTGTTTTTT; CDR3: CASGSRTPGVSGELFF
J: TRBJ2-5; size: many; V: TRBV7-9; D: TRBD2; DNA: TGTGCCAGCAGCGAAAGCGGGGCTCAAGAGACCCAGTACTTC; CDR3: CASSESGAQETQYF
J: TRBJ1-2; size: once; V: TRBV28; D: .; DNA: TGTGCCAGCAGTTCTTGGGGAGACTCTAACTATGGCTACACCTTC; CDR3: CASSSWGDSNYGYTF
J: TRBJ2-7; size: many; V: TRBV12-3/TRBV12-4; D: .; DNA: TGTGCCAGCAGTTTAGCGCGTGCCGAGCAGTACTTC; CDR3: CASSLARAEQYF
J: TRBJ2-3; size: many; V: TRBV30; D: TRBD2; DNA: TGTGCCTGGGCGGGACTAGCGGGTGGTACGCAGTATTTT; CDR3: CAWAGLAGGTQYF
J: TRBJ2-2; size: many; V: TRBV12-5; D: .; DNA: TGTGCTAGTGGCAATTGGGGCGACCTGAACACCGGGGAGCTGTTTTTT; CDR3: CASGNWGDLNTGELFF
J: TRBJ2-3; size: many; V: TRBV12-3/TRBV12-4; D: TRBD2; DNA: TGTGCCAGCAGCCGAAGAAGGACTAGCGGAAGCACAGATACGCAGTATTTT; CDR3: CASSRRRTSGSTDTQYF